This T cell receptor (beta chain) was sequenced in a study of T cells in Graves' hyperthyroidism and ophthalmopathy (dated by TCRdb to the late 2010s). Study-level background: Peripheral blood samples were taken at initial diagnosis, before any treatment was given. To identify TCR V-J signatures that set the groups apart, the researchers used a discovery cohort of 100 or so patients, made up of under 50 with Graves' ophthalmopathy and some 58 with stable Graves' hyperthyroidism. The roughly 91 discovery patients were randomly divided into training and test sets at a 7:3 ratio. TCR Vbeta CDR3 sequencing of 120 to 150 peripheral blood samples (43 ophthalmopathy, some 75 hyperthyroidism and around 17 progressor patients) is reported in the paper. Following sampling, methimazole starting at 30 mg daily was given to hyperthyroidism patients, and high-dose intravenous methylprednisolone was given to ophthalmopathy patients. Whether ophthalmopathy could be predicted prospectively was tested in an independent validation cohort made up of 18 hyperthyroidism patients plus 17 patients who later progressed to ophthalmopathy. In addition, the study compared T-cell repertoires in thyroid tissue and in blood from roughly six Graves' hyperthyroidism patients. Paper-wide results and their limitations: Most expanded thyroid clonotypes (frequency above 0.001) were also found in blood, which suggests that blood repertoires may mirror thyroid immune responses. Sample size was not statistically predetermined, and blinding of investigators to group allocation was not performed. A 13 V-J signature model separated ophthalmopathy from stable hyperthyroidism, with approximately 86% sensitivity and just under 84% specificity in cross-validation and 80%/75% in testing. In validation, the model predicted progression to ophthalmopathy with 60% to 71% sensitivity and approximately 72% specificity, a median of about 6 months before onset.

In regard to this clonotype: Its recognized antigen is unknown. No base qualities exist here, and no much larger clone lies one base off it.

The CDR3 runs 13 amino acids, cysteine and phenylalanine included. Only the CDR3 part of the read is kept: 39 bases, read in frame from the first base. V is reduced by 1 base and J by 8 bases, leaving a spacing of 11 bases between them. The germline V gene supplies CDR1 MDHEN and CDR2 SYDVKM. The TCR beta CDR3 regions were amplified from the RNA transcripts. The first round of RT-PCR for the TCR CDR3 was performed with the HTBI primer set and the Qiagen OneStep RT-PCR kit. The libraries were constructed in a second round of multiplex PCR and then size-selected and purified. Paired-end sequencing of the libraries was performed with 100 bp reads on an Illumina HiSeq2000. In the original analysis: SOAPnuke was used to process the raw data, throwing out any read that contained adapters or uncalled bases, had a mean Phred below 15, or lacked an exact constant-primer or identifier match. COPE v1.2.5 was used to merge high-quality paired reads, and clonotypes were defined as unique nucleotide sequences. MiTCR v1.1 was used to align clonotypes to the IMGT TRBV, TRBD and TRBJ reference segments. The analysis was restricted to V-J combinations with a frequency above 0.0001, which together covered about 99% of the repertoires. The TCS score was defined as the ratio of F50 (clonal expansion) to E x V (chaos), calculated using BLOSUM62-based TCRdist between CDR3 peptides within each V-J. Welch's t-statistics and random forest reduced approximately 520 V-J features to 13, which were used in a naive Bayes classifier (R e1071). TCRdb's own reprocessing of the public reads used fastp at Q25 and MiXCR and kept productive beta chains. Under each unique CDR3 protein, matching rows form one entry showing the most common genes and DNA. The V and J calls shown here were made by TCRdb, not taken from the authors' results. The sample profile shows 500,000 to 550,000 distinct CDR3 sequences; 20% of them were found once. The ten largest clones take up about 30% of the sample.

Graves' hyperthyroidism was defined as stable when no progression to ophthalmopathy occurred over 18 months of follow-up. Hyperthyroidism patients were aged 18 to 65 years and newly diagnosed, with disease duration of less than 2 months. Exclusion was applied to patients with uncontrolled infections, other autoimmune diseases, pregnancy or lactation. Diagnoses were established on the basis of clinical symptoms, serum thyroxine and TRAb, thyroid ultrasound, and orbital computed tomography. PBMCs were separated from around 9.1 ml of fresh peripheral blood using Ficoll-Paque density gradient centrifugation. Trizol reagent was used to extract total RNA, and RNA quality was then checked on an Agilent 2100 Bioanalyzer.

The chain couples TRBV28 to TRBJ1-2; TRBD1 is a weak D gene call, 5 bases matching. The clonotype was recovered from a young man with Graves' hyperthyroidism. Sequencing was carried out using blood. The CDR3 in this case is CASSLLGPGGYTF. The nucleotide sequence reads TGTGCCAGCAGTTTATTGGGACCGGGGGGCTACACCTTC.